These 17 T cell receptor beta chains share one sample of origin, sequenced in a study of identical twins. TCRdb called the 5' RACE reads again in MiXCR, with one record for every CDR3 protein. The data contain about 1.7 million distinct CDR3 sequences, under 35% of them seen just once; the ten biggest clones take up about 0.27%. Sequencing input: cord blood. The receptors were gathered from a newborn girl in good health.

The CDR3 DNA reads as TGCGCCAGCAGCCAAGTATCCGGGGTGAACACTGAAGCTTTCTTT. It encodes CASSQVSGVNTEAFF. V is TRBV4-1 and J is TRBJ1-1; D unclear. The CDR3 length is 15 residues. The V end was cut by 1 base, the J end by 0 bases, with 9 bases between. Germline V gene data show CDR1 as MGHRA and CDR2 as YSYEKL.

This chain connects TRBV7-9 to TRBJ2-6; D is uncertain. Per germline, CDR1 SEHNR and CDR2 FQNEAQ (reference sequence). Trimming left V 4 bases short and J 0 bases short, with 16 bases between. The CDR3 runs to 18 residues. Here the CDR3 DNA reads TGTGCCAGCAGCTACTCGTACAAGTCCCGCTCTGGGGCCAACGTCCTGACTTTC. This codes for CASSYSYKSRSGANVLTF.

This clonotype was detected many times. The chain joins TRBV10-3 to TRBJ2-3, with TRBD2 identical over 7 bases. Germline V gene lookup returns CDR1 ENHRY and CDR2 SYGVKD. V lost 4 bases, J lost 3 bases, and 10 bases stayed unmatched. The CDR3 is 16 residues long. DNA for the CDR3: TGTGCCATCAGTGGGTCTAGCGGTCCTAGGACAGATACGCAGTATTTT. This encodes CAISGSSGPRTDTQYF.

This chain joins TRBV20-1 and TRBJ2-3; TRBD2 matches at 12 bases. Germline V gene lookup returns CDR1 DFQATT and CDR2 SNEGSKA (reference sequence). The CDR3 length is 16 residues. V lost 0 bases, J lost 6 bases, and 7 bases stayed unmatched. CDR3 sequence reads: CSARDLASGRADTQYF. CDR3 in DNA: TGCAGTGCTAGAGATCTCGCTAGCGGGAGGGCCGATACGCAGTATTTT.

This clonotype showed up just a few times. The rearrangement joins TRBV20-1 to TRBJ1-4; the D is unclear. The germline V gene has CDR1 DFQATT and CDR2 SNEGSKA (reference sequence). The length of the CDR3 is 12 residues. V lost 5 bases, J lost 5 bases, and 9 bases lay in between. DNA of the CDR3: TGCAGTGCTCCAGGCCCCAATGAAAAACTGTTTTTT. Encoded protein: CSAPGPNEKLFF.

The chain combines TRBV11-3 with TRBJ2-1; TRBD2 aligns across 9 bases. The V and J ends lost 5 bases and 7 bases, in that order; junction bases with no gene match: 9. The CDR3 contains 15 residues. Per the germline V gene, CDR1 is SGHNT and CDR2 is YENEEA. CDR3 coding DNA: TGTGCCAGCAGCCCCTCAGGGACTAGCAGGAATGAGCAGTTCTTC. It yields the protein CASSPSGTSRNEQFF.

The table lists this clonotype with a few counts. The gene calls are TRBV7-2 and TRBJ2-3, with D possibly TRBD1 on 5 matching bases. The germline gives CDR1 SGHTA, CDR2 FQGNSA. The CDR3 sequence is 15 residues long. The V and J ends lost 5 bases and 0 bases respectively, with 12 bases between them. For the CDR3, the DNA is TGTGCCAGCAGCCCAGGGTTCGCTAGCACAGATACGCAGTATTTT. It codes for CASSPGFASTDTQYF.

V is TRBV12-3 or TRBV12-4 and J is TRBJ1-1; no definite D call. Trimming stripped 6 bases from V and 0 bases from J, with 8 bases between. CDR3 length equals 13 residues. CDR3 sequence reads: CASRVTVNTEAFF. The CDR3 DNA reads TGTGCCAGCAGGGTCACAGTGAACACTGAAGCTTTCTTT.

This clonotype appeared many times. J is TRBJ1-2 and V is TRBV20-1, with D possibly TRBD1 on 5 matching bases. Germline V gene sequence: CDR1 DFQATT, CDR2 SNEGSKA (reference sequence). The CDR3 has 11 amino acids. The V and J ends lost 6 bases and 4 bases respectively, with 9 bases between them. Written as DNA, the CDR3 is TGCAGTGCCGGGACGGGCTATGGCTACACCTTC. Translated: CSAGTGYGYTF.

This clonotype was detected only a few times. Here the CDR3 reads CASSHPERPSTDTQYF. CDR3 DNA sequence: TGTGCCAGCAGCCACCCGGAACGACCTAGCACAGATACGCAGTATTTT. The chain carries TRBV3-1 and TRBJ2-3; D is unresolved. From germline, CDR1 is LGHDT and CDR2 YNNKEL (reference sequence). This CDR3 region has 16 residues. With 3 bases removed from V and 0 bases from J, the gap between germline ends came to 13 bases.

V and J are TRBV12-3 or TRBV12-4 and TRBJ2-7; either TRBD1 or TRBD2 may fit D (5 bases each). Trimming shortened V by 6 bases and J by 5 bases, and 14 bases separated the two germline ends. The CDR3 is made up of 13 amino acids. In nucleotides, the CDR3 is TGTGCCAGCAGAGCCAGGGTGCGGGACGAGCAGTACTTC. Residues: CASRARVRDEQYF.

This clonotype was observed a few times. V usage is TRBV11-2 and J usage is TRBJ1-1, with D tentatively TRBD1 (6 bases). The CDR3 has 17 amino acids. Trimming removed 3 bases from V and 5 bases from J, with 22 bases in between. The germline V gene has CDR1 SGHAT and CDR2 FQNNGV. CDR3 loop: CASSFLSLRDMWTEAFF. CDR3 DNA: TGTGCCAGCAGCTTCCTCTCCCTCCGGGACATGTGGACTGAAGCTTTCTTT.

This clonotype was detected ten times or more. V gene TRBV29-1 combines with J gene TRBJ2-1; a possible D gene is TRBD2 (6 bases). With 0 bases removed from V and 3 bases from J, the gap between germline ends came to 18 bases. From germline, CDR1 is SQVTM and CDR2 ANQGSEA. This CDR3 comprises 17 residues. DNA for the CDR3: TGCAGCGTTGAAGAGGGCCTGGGAGGTCTGCACTACAATGAGCAGTTCTTC. It encodes CSVEEGLGGLHYNEQFF.

The rearrangement joins TRBV6-1 to TRBJ1-4, with TRBD1 as a possible D gene (5 bases). V gave up 6 bases and J gave up 4 bases, with 15 bases separating them. This CDR3 spans 15 amino acids. CDR1 is MNHNS, CDR2 SASEGT, per germline. In DNA form, the CDR3 reads TGTGCCAGCAGGGGGGTCGGGCCGCTTAATGAAAAACTGTTTTTT. Amino acids: CASRGVGPLNEKLFF.

The chain joins TRBV5-1 to TRBJ2-7; perhaps TRBD2 as D (8 bases). The V and J ends lost 4 bases and 4 bases respectively, with 18 bases between them. Germline V lookup: CDR1 SGHRS, CDR2 YFSETQ. The CDR3 is made up of 15 amino acids. CDR3 DNA: TGCGCCAGCAGCGACAGGGAGCGGGAGTTTTACGAGCAGTACTTC. This sequence encodes CASSDREREFYEQYF.

The rearrangement joins TRBV10-3 to TRBJ2-2; perhaps TRBD1 as D (6 bases). In germline, CDR1 is ENHRY, CDR2 SYGVKD. V was cut by 8 bases and J by 3 bases, with 16 bases left in between. The CDR3 is 15 residues long. For the CDR3, the DNA is TGTGCCATCGGGTCGGCAGGGGTTGACACCGGGGAGCTGTTTTTT. Protein: CAIGSAGVDTGELFF.

This clonotype has more than one count but fewer than ten. The J gene is TRBJ2-7, the V gene TRBV24-1; no clear D gene. Per the germline V gene, CDR1 is KGHDR and CDR2 is SFDVKD. This CDR3 has 12 amino acids. V was trimmed by 4 bases and J by 4 bases, leaving 7 bases between them. The CDR3 region has the DNA TGTGCCACCAGTGAGGTGGGTTACGAGCAGTACTTC. Translated, it gives CATSEVGYEQYF.